This T cell receptor (beta chain) was profiled in a study (dated by TCRdb to about 2022). TCR beta chain repertoires were profiled by survey-level sequencing on the immunoSEQ platform. Regarding the original processing steps: Repertoire diversity was measured with the inverse Simpson index, and CDR3 amino acid length spectratypes and V-J pairing frequencies were compared. Clonotypes specific to SARS-CoV-2, CMV, influenza A and EBV were annotated by matching TCR beta CDR3 sequences against VDJdb. The table was pulled from immuneACCESS by TCRdb, which kept in-frame rearrangements only. Such tables lose some clones; where checked, under half of the loss comes from unresolved V genes, and the rest has no known cause. Clone size and the V and J calls come from that table; the DNA yielded D and trimming. The sample has nearly 70,000 clones on record, just over 90% of them singletons. The top ten constitute under 4.5% of the sample.

As regards this clone: No antigen is known for it. The sample holds no much larger clone one base away, and base qualities are not on file.

V trim: 6 bases; J trim: 0 bases; unmatched bases: 11. The CDR1 and CDR2 encoded by the germline V gene are MDHEN and SYDVKM. Counted from cysteine to phenylalanine, this CDR3 has 17 amino acids. Solely the CDR3 DNA is kept, with 51 bases framed from the first base. What the work shows at the level of the full study, not this receptor alone: Further investigation, including longitudinal sampling and assessment of a control group, is stated by the authors to be required.

PBMCs were isolated from peripheral blood, and genomic DNA from unsorted PBMCs was used for TCR beta sequencing. The sequence was collected from a man aged 35 to 55 with rheumatoid arthritis. The chain couples TRBV28 to TRBJ1-5; 7 bases in the junction line up with TRBD1. Material for sequencing was PBMCs. The DNA sequence is as follows: TGTGCCAGCAGAGGCTCCCTCGGACAGGATAGCAATCAGCCCCAGCATTTT. Translated, this is CASRGSLGQDSNQPQHF.